The text below deals with one T cell receptor (beta chain). The data are from a study of monozygotic twins with cystic fibrosis. The repertoire was sequenced with immunoSEQ multiplex PCR; TCRdb's copy has only in-frame clones and lacks some. The sample lists 30,000 to 40,000 clones; around 96% were seen once. V lost 6 bases, J lost 6 bases, and 4 bases stayed unmatched. The CDR3 spans 13 residues. Germline V lookup: CDR1 MNHEY, CDR2 SVGAGI. This TCR was recovered from a girl aged 2 to 9 with cystic fibrosis. Sequenced input: blood. V is TRBV6-5 and J is TRBJ1-5; 8 nucleotides line up with TRBD1. The CDR3 region has the DNA TGTGCCAGCAGCGACAGGGGAGGTCAGCCCCAGCATTTT. Residues: CASSDRGGQPQHF.